This is a list of T cell receptor beta chains from one sample in a study of blood T cell repertoires in COVID-19. Clones were sequenced by immunoSEQ multiplex PCR, and TCRdb holds only the in-frame ones, with some missing. The table lists 90,000 to 130,000 clones, roughly four fifths of them singletons. The sequenced sample consisted of peripheral blood. These TCRs come from a woman aged 55-70 years with acute or convalescent COVID-19. Each CDR3 is given with its conserved first and last residue. D genes are given only for firm matches. The size entry is marked missing in some rows and otherwise reads once, few, many or a size class.

d_call j_call v_call clone_size cdr3_nt cdr3_aa
. TRBJ1-3 TRBV3-1/TRBV3-2 . TGTGCCAGCAGCCTGGGGGCAGGAAACACCATATATTTT CASSLGAGNTIYF
. TRBJ1-6 TRBV30 . TGTGCCTCGAGGGCCGGGAGCTCCTATAATTCACCCCTCCACTTT CASRAGSSYNSPLHF
. TRBJ2-3 TRBV7-2 . TGTGCCAGCAGCTCTCAGAGCGGCGTCCTGGGGTATTTT CASSSQSGVLGYF
. TRBJ1-6 TRBV7-2 . TGTGCCAGCAGCTCCCGGGGAGGAGGTTTGGGCCATTCACCCCTCCACTTT CASSSRGGGLGHSPLHF
TRBD2 TRBJ2-5 TRBV7-3 . TGTGCCAGCAGCCCCGGACTAGCGGGGGGATCGAAAGAGACCCAGTACTTC CASSPGLAGGSKETQYF
TRBD1 TRBJ1-3 TRBV5-4 . TGTGCCAGCAGTTTCCTGTCAGGGGGCGGTGGAAACACCATATATTTT CASSFLSGGGGNTIYF
. TRBJ1-2 TRBV30 . TGTGCCTGGAGTGTACCACAGGTAGATGGCTACACCTTC CAWSVPQVDGYTF
. TRBJ1-6 TRBV6-5 . TGTGCCAGCAGTTACTCGGGGGGACGGTTGTCCCTCCACTTT CASSYSGGRLSLHF
. TRBJ2-7 TRBV11-2 . TGTGCCAGCAGCTTACGAGGAGGCTACGAGCAGTACTTC CASSLRGGYEQYF
. TRBJ1-6 TRBV4-3 . TGCGCCAGCAGCCAAGACAGGGCTCGGTATTCACCCCTCCACTTT CASSQDRARYSPLHF
TRBD1 TRBJ1-2 TRBV28 . TGTGCCAGCACCTACCTGGCCGGGACAGGGTTTGGGGGCTACACCTTC CASTYLAGTGFGGYTF
. TRBJ2-2 TRBV24-1 . TGTGCCACCGAGACCGGAGACACCGGGGAGCTGTTTTTT CATETGDTGELFF
. TRBJ1-1 TRBV28 few TGTGCCAGCAGTTGGGCCCCTCCTGAAGCTTTCTTT CASSWAPPEAFF
. TRBJ1-5 TRBV2 few TGTGCCAGCAGTGAATTCGGAGGATATAGCAATCAGCCCCAGCATTTT CASSEFGGYSNQPQHF
. TRBJ1-6 TRBV14 . TGTGCCAGCAGCCTAGATCTCTTTGCACCCCTCCACTTT CASSLDLFAPLHF
. TRBJ1-4 TRBV5-6 few TGTGCCAGCAGCTTGGCCGCTAGCGGGGGTGAAAAACTGTTTTTT CASSLAASGGEKLFF
. TRBJ2-7 TRBV27 few TGTGCCAGCAGTTTGGTACAGGGCAGGGAGCAGTACTTC CASSLVQGREQYF
. TRBJ1-1 TRBV19 . TGTGCCAGTAGAGCAACAGGCCATACTGAAGCTTTCTTT CASRATGHTEAFF
. TRBJ1-2 TRBV3-1/TRBV3-2 . TGTGCCAGCAGCCAACAAGGGACACAAAACTATGGCTACACCTTC CASSQQGTQNYGYTF
. TRBJ1-6 TRBV28 . TGTGCCAGCAGTTTTCCAGGGGCATCACCCCTCCACTTT CASSFPGASPLHF
TRBD1 TRBJ2-7 TRBV6-1 once TGTGCCAGCAGTGATAAGAGGGGGCTGGGGGAGCAGTACTTC CASSDKRGLGEQYF
TRBD1 TRBJ1-5 TRBV6-2/TRBV6-3 . TGTGCCAGCAGCCCCTACGGACAGGGGATAAGTCAGCCCCAGCATTTT CASSPYGQGISQPQHF
. TRBJ1-2 TRBV4-2 few TGTGCCAGCAGTCGACAGAACTCCTATGGCTACACCTTC CASSRQNSYGYTF
. TRBJ2-1 TRBV20-1 . TGCAGTGCTAGTAAAGGCGTAGCGCGGTATAATGAGCAGTTCTTC CSASKGVARYNEQFF
TRBD1 TRBJ2-7 TRBV10-3 . TGTGCCATCAGGGGACAGGAGGCCTCCGAGCAGTACTTC CAIRGQEASEQYF
. TRBJ2-7 TRBV24-1 . TGTGCCACCAGTAATCGGGGAGAGCAGTACTTC CATSNRGEQYF
TRBD1 TRBJ1-1 TRBV5-4 . TGTGCCAGCAGCGAACAGGGGAAAGCTTTCTTT CASSEQGKAFF
. TRBJ1-6 TRBV6-6 . TGTGCCAGCAGCCTCCGGGACATCTTAACGGGATCACCCCTCCACTTT CASSLRDILTGSPLHF
TRBD2 TRBJ2-7 TRBV15 few TGTGCCACCAGCAGAGTACTAGCGCACGAGCAGTACTTC CATSRVLAHEQYF
. TRBJ2-5 TRBV20-1 . TGCAGTGCCCTAGGTGGAGAGACCCAGTACTTC CSALGGETQYF
. TRBJ2-7 TRBV30 . TGTGCCTGGAGGATCGGGGGGCGCAATAACGAGCAGTACTTC CAWRIGGRNNEQYF
. TRBJ1-5 TRBV28 . TGTGCCAGCACTCTTACTATGGGGCCCCAGCATTTT CASTLTMGPQHF
TRBD1 TRBJ1-3 TRBV30 . TGTGCCTGGAGTGCCTGGACAGGACCTGGAAACACCATATATTTT CAWSAWTGPGNTIYF
. TRBJ1-6 TRBV5-1 . TGCGCCAGCAGCTTGACAGGGTCGGACTCACCCCTCCACTTT CASSLTGSDSPLHF
. TRBJ2-7 TRBV11-2 . TGTGCCAGCAGCTTAGCCCCTACTAGCTTCTACGAGCAGTACTTC CASSLAPTSFYEQYF
. TRBJ2-7 TRBV5-1 once TGCGCCAGCAGCTTGGGTGCAGGGTTGAGCGAGCAGTACTTC CASSLGAGLSEQYF
. TRBJ2-7 TRBV10-2 . TGCGCCAGCAGTGATAGGGGCTTACCCTCCTACGAGCAGTACTTC CASSDRGLPSYEQYF
TRBD1 TRBJ1-5 TRBV28 . TGTGCCAGCAGTTTATCGAACAGGGGATCGGATCAGCCCCAGCATTTT CASSLSNRGSDQPQHF
TRBD1 TRBJ1-5 TRBV5-5 . TGTGCCAGCAGCTCCACAGGGGGTAATAGCAATCAGCCCCAGCATTTT CASSSTGGNSNQPQHF
TRBD1 TRBJ1-2 TRBV6-5 . TGTGCCAGCAGTTACGGACAGGGCGATGGCTACACCTTC CASSYGQGDGYTF
. TRBJ1-1 TRBV29-1 once TGCAGCGTTGGGGCGGGGGAAGCTTTCTTT CSVGAGEAFF
TRBD1 TRBJ1-5 TRBV12-3/TRBV12-4 . TGTGCCAGTACAGGGGGCACCTATCAGCCCCAGCATTTT CASTGGTYQPQHF
TRBD1 TRBJ1-2 TRBV19 . TGTGCCAGTAGTATAGTTTCAGGGGGCGCCTATGGCTACACCTTC CASSIVSGGAYGYTF
TRBD1 TRBJ1-3 TRBV30 . TGTGCCTGGAGTGGGGACAGTCCATTCGAAACTGGAAACACCATATATTTT CAWSGDSPFETGNTIYF
. TRBJ1-1 TRBV29-1 . TGCAGCGTCAAGAAGGCGGCAGGGACTGAAGCTTTCTTT CSVKKAAGTEAFF
. TRBJ2-3 TRBV5-1 once TGCGCCAGCGGTGAGGAGACAGATACGCAGTATTTT CASGEETDTQYF
. TRBJ1-2 TRBV6-5 few TGTGCCAGCTCCCCCACGGGCTATGGCTACACCTTC CASSPTGYGYTF
. TRBJ1-1 TRBV18 . TGTGCCAGCTCACCACGGGCAGGGATGAACACTGAAGCTTTCTTT CASSPRAGMNTEAFF